A selection of T cell receptor beta chains follows, all from one sample in a study of blood T cell repertoires in COVID-19. The table came from immunoSEQ multiplex PCR; TCRdb's copy has only in-frame clones and leaves some out. The sample shows 88,000 or so clones, approximately 86% of them seen only once. Sequenced: peripheral blood. The receptor set was obtained from a man in his 60s with acute or convalescent COVID-19. Both conserved end residues are part of each CDR3. Fields, in order: V gene, J gene, CDR3 protein.

TRBV6-4	TRBJ1-2	CASSDPSKGARGYTF
TRBV9	TRBJ2-3	CASSVSGRGGDTQYF
TRBV10-3	TRBJ1-5	CAISLGGGNQPQHF
TRBV29-1	TRBJ2-2	CSVGTSNTGELFF
TRBV6-5	TRBJ1-2	CAIMTGDYGYTF
TRBV5-1	TRBJ1-4	CASSLGGSNEKLFF
TRBV6-6	TRBJ2-1	CASSVSGGPYNEQFF
TRBV10-3	TRBJ2-2	CAISGPVTSGSTGELFF
TRBV6-6	TRBJ2-2	CASRPPGQGATGELFF
TRBV5-1	TRBJ2-2	CASSLDRGTTGELFF
TRBV6-1	TRBJ1-2	CASSDRNPYYGYTF
TRBV10-3	TRBJ1-1	CAISEPGQGTTEAFF
TRBV10-3	TRBJ1-3	CAIKADSGNTIYF
TRBV29-1	TRBJ2-1	CSVARGNEQFF
TRBV18	TRBJ1-1	CASSPQPGSTEAFF
TRBV18	TRBJ1-1	CASSPLGTVNTEAFF
TRBV11-2	TRBJ1-2	CASSSSRGQGIWFGYTF
TRBV5-6	TRBJ1-1	CASSLVFRGTEAFF
TRBV10-2	TRBJ2-7	CASSGGPTYEQYF
TRBV5-1	TRBJ2-5	CASSPQGIQETQYF
TRBV7-9	TRBJ1-5	CASSLGEGPQHF
TRBV7-9	TRBJ1-5	CASSPKGGSNQPQHF
TRBV27	TRBJ1-1	CASSLGDSPEAFF
TRBV2	TRBJ2-2	CASSLTGESTGELFF
TRBV5-1	TRBJ1-4	CASSLDGRISNEKLFF
TRBV5-1	TRBJ2-5	CASSAGGPKETQYF
TRBV27	TRBJ1-2	CASSVMTGRDYTF
TRBV10-3	TRBJ2-7	CAISSGTGAYEQYF
TRBV2	TRBJ2-3	CATGADRGDADTQYF
TRBV6-8	TRBJ1-1	CASSPGRGEDEAFF
TRBV9	TRBJ2-2	CASSVVAATGELFF
TRBV11-2	TRBJ2-7	CASSLDPRGSYEQYF
TRBV6-6	TRBJ1-1	CASSYPAGRGNTEAFF
TRBV5-8	TRBJ2-4	CASGLAGLDIQYF
TRBV10-2	TRBJ2-7	CASSSSGSVYEQYF
TRBV3-1/TRBV3-2	TRBJ2-7	CASSLGTGGNEQYF
TRBV11-3	TRBJ2-1	CASSPPGLGNEQFF
TRBV25-1	TRBJ1-1	CASSEWGGTEAFF
TRBV7-2	TRBJ2-5	CASSQSAGGETQYF
TRBV4-2	TRBJ2-3	CASSPLGAGDTDTQYF